Sequencing of this T cell receptor beta chain was carried out in a study of control samples from healthy donors and cancer patients (dated by TCRdb to the early 2020s). The library was made by the immunoSEQ multiplex PCR assay. TCRdb limited this immuneACCESS table to in-frame rearrangements with V and J called. A share of clones is missing; checked studies link under half to unresolved V genes, and the rest is unexplained. In all, the sample holds 110,000 to 150,000 clones, and 88% of those were seen once. The biggest ten clones account for roughly 8.4% of the sample. Turning to this clone: What antigen it recognizes has not been identified. Per-base qualities were not stored, and no clone one base away is much larger.

This clonotype originated in a woman in her 30s in good health. The sample consisted of blood.

The CDR3 region reads CASSPDRNNEQFF. The DNA reads TGTGCCAGCAGCCCCGACAGAAACAATGAGCAGTTCTTC. The rearranged chain carries TRBV11-2 and TRBJ2-1; the D region possibly corresponds to TRBD1 (5 bases align). The CDR3, from cysteine to phenylalanine, totals 13 residues. The CDR3 DNA has 39 bases and is translated from base 1. The germline ends are 10 bases apart after V is trimmed by 5 bases and J by 5 bases. Taken from the germline V gene, the CDR1 and CDR2 loops are SGHAT and FQNNGV.